The rows below give T cell receptor beta chains drawn from one sample of a study of T-cell reconstitution after alpha-beta-depleted transplantation in children. TCRdb redid the calling of the PCR reads with MiXCR, one entry per CDR3 protein. Of about 980,000 distinct CDR3 sequences in the sample, around 30% are singletons; the top ten hold roughly 30%. The sequencing here drew on PBMCs, mostly from graft donor cells, taken 360 days after TCRalphabeta/CD19-depleted stem cell transplant. The receptor source for this set is a boy less than two years old who had a stem cell transplant for SCID, so the T cells may come from the graft donor. The CDR3 runs from the conserved cysteine through the conserved F or W. The order of the fields is D gene, V gene, J gene, clone size, CDR3 protein, CDR3 DNA. The D gene is left open where the match is weak. Clone size is given for some rows only: seen once, a few or many times, or a class if the clone is expanded.

D gene: .
V gene: TRBV3-1
J gene: TRBJ2-1
clone size: .
CDR3 protein: CASTLPGRSSYNEQFF
CDR3 DNA: TGTGCCAGCACCCTCCCCGGGCGGAGCTCCTACAATGAGCAGTTCTTC

D gene: TRBD1
V gene: TRBV20-1
J gene: TRBJ1-1
clone size: .
CDR3 protein: CSARSQGHEAFF
CDR3 DNA: TGCAGTGCTAGGTCACAGGGGCATGAAGCTTTCTTT

D gene: .
V gene: TRBV29-1
J gene: TRBJ2-5
clone size: few
CDR3 protein: CSVEKWLATETQYF
CDR3 DNA: TGCAGCGTAGAAAAGTGGCTAGCGACGGAGACCCAGTACTTC

D gene: TRBD2
V gene: TRBV4-2
J gene: TRBJ2-3
clone size: .
CDR3 protein: CASSQDPPGGGRTDTQYF
CDR3 DNA: TGTGCCAGCAGCCAAGATCCCCCGGGCGGGGGGAGGACAGATACGCAGTATTTT

D gene: .
V gene: TRBV7-6
J gene: TRBJ1-1
clone size: .
CDR3 protein: CASAQLMNTEAFF
CDR3 DNA: TGTGCCAGCGCCCAACTAATGAACACTGAAGCTTTCTTT

D gene: .
V gene: TRBV24-1
J gene: TRBJ1-6
clone size: few
CDR3 protein: CATAGSNSPLHF
CDR3 DNA: TGTGCCACGGCAGGGAGCAATTCACCCCTCCACTTT

D gene: .
V gene: TRBV4-1
J gene: TRBJ2-2
clone size: few
CDR3 protein: CASSQDARPLTQTGELFF
CDR3 DNA: TGCGCCAGCAGCCAAGATGCGAGGCCACTCACCCAAACCGGGGAGCTGTTTTTT

D gene: .
V gene: TRBV12-3/TRBV12-4
J gene: TRBJ2-2
clone size: .
CDR3 protein: CASSLPQANTGELFF
CDR3 DNA: TGTGCCAGCAGTTTACCACAGGCGAACACCGGGGAGCTGTTTTTT

D gene: TRBD2
V gene: TRBV12-3/TRBV12-4
J gene: TRBJ2-1
clone size: .
CDR3 protein: CASSPDGLAGGRNEQFF
CDR3 DNA: TGTGCCAGCAGTCCTGACGGACTAGCGGGGGGGCGAAATGAGCAGTTCTTC

D gene: TRBD1
V gene: TRBV2
J gene: TRBJ1-5
clone size: .
CDR3 protein: CAGSGQGVNQPQHF
CDR3 DNA: TGTGCCGGAAGTGGACAGGGGGTTAATCAGCCCCAGCATTTT

D gene: .
V gene: TRBV5-1
J gene: TRBJ1-1
clone size: .
CDR3 protein: CASSSGGGPNTEAFF
CDR3 DNA: TGCGCCAGCAGCTCCGGCGGTGGCCCGAACACTGAAGCTTTCTTT

D gene: .
V gene: TRBV6-2/TRBV6-3
J gene: TRBJ2-1
clone size: .
CDR3 protein: CASSYRDEQFF
CDR3 DNA: TGTGCCAGCAGTTACCGCGATGAGCAGTTCTTC

D gene: .
V gene: TRBV7-6
J gene: TRBJ2-7
clone size: .
CDR3 protein: CASSLEGYDNYEQYF
CDR3 DNA: TGTGCCAGCAGCTTAGAAGGGTACGACAATTACGAGCAGTACTTC

D gene: .
V gene: TRBV5-5
J gene: TRBJ1-1
clone size: few
CDR3 protein: CASSPEGAMNTEAFF
CDR3 DNA: TGTGCCAGCAGCCCCGAAGGGGCAATGAACACTGAAGCTTTCTTT

D gene: TRBD1
V gene: TRBV6-2/TRBV6-3
J gene: TRBJ1-2
clone size: once
CDR3 protein: CASSNNRGLGYGYTF
CDR3 DNA: TGTGCCAGCAGCAACAACAGGGGGCTGGGCTATGGCTACACCTTC

D gene: TRBD2
V gene: TRBV7-9
J gene: TRBJ2-1
clone size: .
CDR3 protein: CASSLSKTSGPYNEQFF
CDR3 DNA: TGTGCCAGCAGCTTAAGTAAGACTAGCGGGCCCTACAATGAGCAGTTCTTC

D gene: .
V gene: TRBV2
J gene: TRBJ2-6
clone size: few
CDR3 protein: CASSEQGTKATGANVLTF
CDR3 DNA: TGTGCCAGCAGTGAACAAGGGACCAAAGCTACTGGGGCCAACGTCCTGACTTTC

D gene: .
V gene: TRBV24-1
J gene: TRBJ2-7
clone size: few
CDR3 protein: CATTPGPDSYEQYF
CDR3 DNA: TGTGCCACTACTCCCGGCCCTGATTCCTACGAGCAGTACTTC

D gene: .
V gene: TRBV20-1
J gene: TRBJ1-1
clone size: few
CDR3 protein: CSAPRPEAFF
CDR3 DNA: TGCAGTGCGCCCCGTCCTGAAGCTTTCTTT

D gene: .
V gene: TRBV20-1
J gene: TRBJ2-7
clone size: .
CDR3 protein: CSARDPEVLHEQYF
CDR3 DNA: TGCAGTGCTAGAGATCCTGAGGTCTTGCACGAGCAGTACTTC

D gene: .
V gene: TRBV7-2
J gene: TRBJ2-1
clone size: few
CDR3 protein: CASSFGYFHNEQFF
CDR3 DNA: TGTGCCAGCAGCTTTGGCTATTTCCACAATGAGCAGTTCTTC

D gene: TRBD1
V gene: TRBV9
J gene: TRBJ1-2
clone size: few
CDR3 protein: CASSVERGRVGYGYTF
CDR3 DNA: TGTGCCAGCAGCGTAGAAAGGGGGCGCGTTGGCTATGGCTACACCTTC

D gene: .
V gene: TRBV7-2
J gene: TRBJ2-7
clone size: few
CDR3 protein: CASSLAGPQPWEQYF
CDR3 DNA: TGTGCCAGCAGCTTAGCCGGGCCCCAACCTTGGGAGCAGTACTTC

D gene: .
V gene: TRBV5-1
J gene: TRBJ2-7
clone size: .
CDR3 protein: CASSPGKTFGEQYF
CDR3 DNA: TGCGCCAGCAGCCCCGGAAAGACCTTTGGGGAGCAGTACTTC

D gene: .
V gene: TRBV11-2
J gene: TRBJ2-5
clone size: .
CDR3 protein: CASSSLQLSLMGVETQYF
CDR3 DNA: TGTGCCAGCAGCTCCTTACAACTCTCCCTGATGGGGGTAGAGACCCAGTACTTC

D gene: TRBD1
V gene: TRBV9
J gene: TRBJ2-1
clone size: .
CDR3 protein: CASSANPQGASPNNEQFF
CDR3 DNA: TGTGCCAGCAGCGCAAATCCACAGGGGGCCTCGCCCAACAATGAGCAGTTCTTC

D gene: .
V gene: TRBV7-8
J gene: TRBJ2-3
clone size: once
CDR3 protein: CASSFRVPTDTQYF
CDR3 DNA: TGTGCCAGCAGCTTCCGGGTCCCCACAGATACGCAGTATTTT

D gene: .
V gene: TRBV5-6
J gene: TRBJ2-1
clone size: .
CDR3 protein: CASRTDFGSSYNEQFF
CDR3 DNA: TGTGCCAGCAGAACTGACTTTGGAAGCTCCTACAATGAGCAGTTCTTC

D gene: .
V gene: TRBV15
J gene: TRBJ2-1
clone size: .
CDR3 protein: CATSGTGKGRNEQFF
CDR3 DNA: TGTGCCACCAGCGGAACAGGGAAAGGTCGGAATGAGCAGTTCTTC

D gene: TRBD1
V gene: TRBV7-2
J gene: TRBJ1-1
clone size: few
CDR3 protein: CASSLAGQGLTEAFF
CDR3 DNA: TGTGCCAGCAGCTTAGCGGGACAGGGATTGACTGAAGCTTTCTTT

D gene: .
V gene: TRBV10-3
J gene: TRBJ1-6
clone size: .
CDR3 protein: CAISVARADSPLHF
CDR3 DNA: TGTGCCATCAGTGTCGCTAGGGCGGATTCACCCCTCCACTTT

D gene: TRBD1
V gene: TRBV12-3/TRBV12-4
J gene: TRBJ1-1
clone size: .
CDR3 protein: CASSFGVEGARGTEAFF
CDR3 DNA: TGTGCCAGCAGTTTTGGGGTAGAGGGGGCGAGGGGCACTGAAGCTTTCTTT

D gene: TRBD2
V gene: TRBV15
J gene: TRBJ2-1
clone size: .
CDR3 protein: CATSRGLAGGLSEQFF
CDR3 DNA: TGTGCCACCAGCCGGGGACTAGCGGGGGGGTTGAGTGAGCAGTTCTTC